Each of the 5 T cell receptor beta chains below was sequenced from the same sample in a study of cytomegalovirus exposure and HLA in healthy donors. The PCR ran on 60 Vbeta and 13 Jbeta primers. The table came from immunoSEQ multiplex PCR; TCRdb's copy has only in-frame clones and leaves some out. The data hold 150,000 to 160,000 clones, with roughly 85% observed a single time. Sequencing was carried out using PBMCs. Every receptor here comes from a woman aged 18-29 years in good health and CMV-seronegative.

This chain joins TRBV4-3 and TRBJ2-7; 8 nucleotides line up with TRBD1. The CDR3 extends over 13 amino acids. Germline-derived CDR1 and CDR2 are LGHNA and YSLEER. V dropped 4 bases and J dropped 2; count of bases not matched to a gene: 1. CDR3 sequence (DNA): TGCGCCAGCAGCCCGGGACAGGCCTACGAGCAGTACTTC. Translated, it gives CASSPGQAYEQYF.

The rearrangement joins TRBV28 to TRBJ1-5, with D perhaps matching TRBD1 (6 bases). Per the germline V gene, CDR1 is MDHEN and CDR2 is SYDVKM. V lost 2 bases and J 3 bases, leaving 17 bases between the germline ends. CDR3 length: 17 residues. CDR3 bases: TGTGCCAGCAGTTTAATTAAGATCGGGACATTCAATCAGCCCCAGCATTTT. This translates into CASSLIKIGTFNQPQHF.

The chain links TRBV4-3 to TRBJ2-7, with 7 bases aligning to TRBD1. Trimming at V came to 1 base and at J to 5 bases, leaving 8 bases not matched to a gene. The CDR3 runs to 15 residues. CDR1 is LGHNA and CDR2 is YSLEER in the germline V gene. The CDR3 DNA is TGCGCCAGCAGCCAAGTTAAGACAGGGCGAGACGAGCAGTACTTC. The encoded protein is CASSQVKTGRDEQYF.

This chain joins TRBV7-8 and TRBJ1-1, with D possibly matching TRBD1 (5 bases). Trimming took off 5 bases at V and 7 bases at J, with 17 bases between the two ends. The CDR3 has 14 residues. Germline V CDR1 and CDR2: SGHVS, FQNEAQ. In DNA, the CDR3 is TGTGCCAGCAGCCCTCTCTGGCGGGACTATGAAGCTTTCTTT. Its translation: CASSPLWRDYEAFF.

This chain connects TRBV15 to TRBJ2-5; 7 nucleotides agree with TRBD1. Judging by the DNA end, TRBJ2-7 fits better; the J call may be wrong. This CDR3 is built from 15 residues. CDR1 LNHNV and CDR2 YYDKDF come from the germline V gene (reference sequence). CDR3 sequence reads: CATSRAPRGSYEQYF. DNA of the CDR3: TGTGCCACCAGCAGAGCCCCCAGGGGGTCCTACGAGCAGTACTTC.